Detailed here is one T cell receptor (beta chain). Its matching antigen is unknown. The table came from immunoSEQ multiplex PCR; TCRdb's copy has only in-frame clones and leaves some out. The profile shows approximately 9,000 clones, 65% to 90% of them singletons. V dropped 6 bases and J dropped 4 bases, with 12 bases sitting between them. The CDR3 totals 13 residues. Germline V gene sequence: CDR1 MNHEY, CDR2 SVGAGI. Time point specified: newly diagnosed, previously untreated cHL patient sample. From thawed PBMCs, magnetic negative selection was used to isolate the CD8+ T cells. These data are taken from a study of PD-1 blockade in classical Hodgkin lymphoma. Study-level findings and limits: In newly diagnosed patients, baseline TCR diversity was reportedly below that of healthy donors.

The clonotype originates from a human donor with classical Hodgkin lymphoma. The chain combines TRBV6-5 with TRBJ1-2; the D is unclear. Sequenced sample: CD8+ T cells from blood. The CDR3 protein is CASSPGSFYGYTF. DNA for the CDR3: TGTGCCAGCAGCCCCGGGTCTTTCTATGGCTACACCTTC.